Sequencing of this T cell receptor (beta chain) was carried out in a study of blood T cell repertoires in COVID-19. Overall study: T cells, B-cell-depleted T cells, or PBMCs supplied cDNA or gDNA.

Authors' data handling: Using reference gene primer amplification, nucleated cell counts were estimated. The data were produced by immunoSEQ multiplex PCR, yet TCRdb's version contains in-frame clones alone and is incomplete. V, J and clone size reflect that table, while D and trimming were determined from the DNA. Of 200,000 to 250,000 clones listed, around four fifths are singletons. Seattle patients were enrolled during active infection and followed longitudinally. Material for sequencing was peripheral blood. The receptor was isolated from a woman older than 75 with COVID-19, enrolled during active disease.

The CDR3 loop is CASRLFVNYGYTF. CDR3 sequence (DNA): TGCGCCAGCAGACTTTTTGTTAACTATGGCTACACCTTC. The J gene is TRBJ1-2, the V gene TRBV5-1; unclear D gene. There are 13 residues in the CDR3. The germline gives CDR1 SGHRS, CDR2 YFSETQ. V was cut by 5 bases and J by 1 base, with 9 bases left in between.